The 16 T cell receptor beta chains below come from one sample, sequenced in a study of early T cells in non-severe SARS-CoV-2 infection. A single record per CDR3 protein comes from TCRdb applying MiXCR to the 5' RACE reads. This table holds some 55,000 distinct CDR3 sequences, around 12% found once. Source material: whole blood. These receptors came from an adult who was a healthcare worker with PCR-confirmed SARS-CoV-2 infection or an uninfected control (not recorded which).

This clonotype was found many times. The V call is TRBV20-1, the J call TRBJ1-2; D is possibly TRBD1 (5 bases). V dropped 6 bases and J dropped 8 bases, with 16 bases sitting between them. The CDR3 loop spans 12 amino acids. Germline CDR1 reads DFQATT; CDR2 reads SNEGSKA (reference sequence). CDR3 bases: TGCAGTGCCGATGGGGGGATACGGGGCTACACCTTC. Its translation is CSADGGIRGYTF.

This clonotype was recorded once. This may be a read error: a much more frequent sequence differs by one nucleotide. V usage is TRBV5-1 and J usage is TRBJ2-2, with TRBD2 matching over 8 bases. This CDR3 has 14 residues. Germline loops: CDR1 SGHRS, CDR2 YFSETQ. Losses at the gene ends were 10 bases for V and 5 bases for J; bases not matched to a gene: 10. The CDR3 is CAGTTAGETGELFF. CDR3 in DNA: TGCGCCGGCACCACAGCGGGGGAAACCGGGGAGCTGTTTTTT.

This clonotype came up a few times. V and J are TRBV20-1 and TRBJ2-7; 10 bases align to TRBD2. After removal of 4 bases from V and 0 bases from J, the junction contained 3 bases not matched to a gene. This CDR3 is 14 amino acids long. Germline V lookup: CDR1 DFQATT, CDR2 SNEGSKA (reference sequence). The CDR3 region has the DNA TGCAGTGCTATTTTAGCGGGGGGCTCCTACGAGCAGTACTTC. It encodes CSAILAGGSYEQYF.

The genes are TRBV28 and TRBJ2-7, with 16 nucleotides matching TRBD2. V lost 8 bases and J lost 2; bases outside the gene matches: 12. Germline assignment: CDR1 MDHEN and CDR2 SYDVKM. The CDR3 totals 18 residues. The DNA for the CDR3 is TGTGCCAGCTTCGATCCCGGGACTAGCGGGAGGGCCCCCTACGAGCAGTACTTC. Translating gives CASFDPGTSGRAPYEQYF.

This clonotype was counted a few times. The chain links TRBV25-1 to TRBJ2-6; D is ambiguous. V lost 0 bases to trimming and J lost 1 base, with 13 bases between them. Germline-derived CDR1 and CDR2 are MGHDK and SYGVNS. There are 18 residues in the CDR3. CDR3 residues: CASSEYVPKTSGANVLTF. The CDR3 bases are TGTGCCAGCAGTGAATACGTGCCCAAAACATCTGGGGCCAACGTCCTGACTTTC.

This clonotype was recorded at least ten times. The genes are TRBV12-2 and TRBJ2-7; the table's D gene call, TRBD1, was not cross checked with the DNA. TRBV12-2 is recorded as a pseudogene. The CDR3 is 21 residues long. CDR3 DNA: TGTGCAAGTCGCTTAAAACTAGGGACAGGGGGCCTACCGACCCTCGCCTACGAGCAGTACTTC. This codes for CASRLKLGTGGLPTLAYEQYF.

This chain connects TRBV7-3 to TRBJ2-3; TRBD2 matches 8 bases. This CDR3 has 17 amino acids. CDR1 and CDR2 (germline): SGHTA, FQGTGA. The junction had 9 bases not matched to a gene; V was cut back by 1 base and J by 3 bases. CDR3 in DNA: TGTGCCAGCAGCTTAAATGGGGACGGGAGGGGTACAGATACGCAGTATTTT. This translates into CASSLNGDGRGTDTQYF. Complete variable domain (other parts from reference TRBV7-3 and TRBJ2-3): GAGVSQTPSNKVTEKGKYVELRCDPISGHTALYWYRQSLGQGPEFLIYFQGTGAADDSGLPNDRFFAVRPEGSVSTLKIQRTERGDSAVYLCASSLNGDGRGTDTQYFGPGTRLTVL.

This clonotype was picked up many times. The chain joins TRBV20-1 to TRBJ2-1, with a possible D match to TRBD2 (6 bases). CDR3 length: 14 amino acids. Per germline, CDR1 DFQATT and CDR2 SNEGSKA (reference sequence). The CDR3 is CSAPEGYSYNEQFF. In DNA form, the CDR3 reads TGCAGCGCTCCGGAGGGATACTCCTACAATGAGCAGTTCTTC.

This clonotype was found many times. The chain is built from TRBV7-8 and TRBJ2-1; D is possibly TRBD1 or TRBD2 (5 bases each). Germline CDR1 is SGHVS and CDR2 is FQNEAQ. Deletions cut 5 bases from V and 6 bases from J, with 23 bases between. The CDR3 totals 17 residues. CDR3 residues: CASSLGDVSNYVNEQFF. The CDR3 DNA follows: TGTGCCAGCAGCCTAGGGGACGTCTCAAATTACGTCAATGAGCAGTTCTTC.

The sample holds many counts of this clonotype. The CDR3 loop reads CASSVQNRGGASYNEQFF. CDR3 DNA sequence: TGTGCCAGCAGCGTTCAGAACCGCGGGGGGGCCTCCTACAATGAGCAGTTCTTC. This chain uses TRBV9 with TRBJ2-1; 9 nucleotides align to TRBD2. J was trimmed by 0 bases and V by 2 bases; bases with no gene match: 9. This CDR3 region has 18 residues. CDR1 and CDR2 (germline): SGDLS, YYNGEE. The full variable domain, completed using reference TRBV9 and TRBJ2-1, is DSGVTQTPKHLITATGQRVTLRCSPRSGDLSVYWYQQSLDQGLQFLIQYYNGEERAKGNILERFSAQQFPDLHSELNLSSLELGDSALYFCASSVQNRGGASYNEQFFGPGTRLTVL.

The sample holds a few counts of this clonotype. The V call is TRBV7-6, the J call TRBJ2-5, with 9 positions matching TRBD1. Germline V gives CDR1 SGHVS, CDR2 FNYEAQ. This CDR3 region has 15 residues. The V segment lost 4 bases and the J segment 4 bases; nucleotides outside the gene matches: 7. CDR3 residues: CASSSTGGSRETQYF. The CDR3 DNA sequence: TGTGCCAGCAGCTCGACAGGGGGTAGTCGAGAGACCCAGTACTTC.

This clonotype was observed a handful of times. The genes are TRBV5-5 and TRBJ2-7; maybe TRBD2 (6 bases). V shed 1 base and J shed 0 bases, with 11 bases lying between them. The length of the CDR3 is 15 residues. Germline assignment: CDR1 SGHKS and CDR2 YYEKEE (reference sequence). This chain's CDR3 is CASSLFREYSYEQYF. The CDR3 DNA reads as TGTGCCAGCAGCTTGTTCCGGGAGTACTCCTACGAGCAGTACTTC.

This clonotype was counted at least ten times. The chain uses TRBV30 and TRBJ2-7, with 12 bases identical to TRBD2. CDR3 size: 16 residues. Trimming at V came to 0 bases and at J to 8 bases, leaving 11 bases not matched to a gene. From germline, CDR1 is GTSNPN and CDR2 SVGIG (reference sequence). This CDR3 reads CAWSVRMRLAGVKQYF. CDR3 nucleotide sequence: TGTGCCTGGAGTGTAAGGATGAGACTAGCGGGGGTGAAGCAGTACTTC.

This clonotype was counted at least ten times. The gene calls are TRBV20-1 and TRBJ2-3; perhaps TRBD1 as D (5 bases). This CDR3 has 14 residues. V lost 6 bases and J 3 bases, leaving 16 bases between the germline ends. Germline assignment: CDR1 DFQATT and CDR2 SNEGSKA (reference sequence). This chain's CDR3 is CSAISGWATDTQYF. The CDR3 nucleotides read TGCAGTGCCATATCAGGGTGGGCGACAGATACGCAGTATTTT.

The V call is TRBV2, the J call TRBJ2-5; 13 nucleotides agree with TRBD2. The CDR3 consists of 15 residues. V shed 6 bases and J 3 bases; nucleotides not matched to a gene: 4. Germline assignment: CDR1 SNHLY and CDR2 FYNNEI. CDR3 residues: CASRGLAGTKETQYF. As DNA, the CDR3 is TGTGCCAGCAGGGGACTAGCGGGGACAAAAGAGACCCAGTACTTC.

This clonotype has ten or more counts. This chain connects TRBV29-1 to TRBJ1-1; the D is unclear. V lost 1 base and J 0 bases, leaving 9 bases between the germline ends. Germline values: CDR1 SQVTM, CDR2 ANQGSEA. CDR3 length equals 14 residues. CDR3 DNA: TGCAGCGTTGAAGGGGAGGGAATGAACACTGAAGCTTTCTTT. Its protein is CSVEGEGMNTEAFF. The full variable domain, its missing parts supplied by reference TRBV29-1 and TRBJ1-1, is SAVISQKPSRDICQRGTSLTIQCQVDSQVTMMFWYRQQPGQSLTLIATANQGSEATYESGFVIDKFPISRPNLTFSTLTVSNMSPEDSSIYLCSVEGEGMNTEAFFGQGTRLTVV.